Below, 17 T cell receptor beta chains from the same sample are listed, as sequenced in a study of regulatory T cells in long-lasting Graves disease. Libraries of TCR beta came from iRepertoire HTBI primers plus Arm-PCR of CDR3 regions. TCRdb used MiXCR to reprocess the multiplex PCR reads, holding one entry per CDR3 protein. Of about 660,000 distinct CDR3 sequences listed, 30% are singletons. Time point described: persistent/refractory GD, antithyroid drugs over 5 years with positive TRAb. The TCR library was prepared using RNA isolated from PBMCs. Sample: peripheral blood mononuclear cells (PBMCs), taken when the disease was refractory, from a patient treated with antithyroid drugs. The receptors shown here come from a female donor with Graves disease.

J is TRBJ2-2 and V is TRBV7-9; D call uncertain. Trimming cost V 5 bases and J 0 bases, with 16 bases left between them. This CDR3 is built from 17 residues. The V gene's germline CDR1 is SEHNR and CDR2 FQNEAQ (reference sequence). CDR3 protein: CASSRDFRATNTGELFF. In DNA, the CDR3 is TGTGCCAGCAGCAGAGACTTCCGGGCCACGAACACCGGGGAGCTGTTTTTT.

The V and J genes are TRBV15 and TRBJ1-1; a weak D match, TRBD1 (5 bases). This CDR3 region has 16 residues. Germline values: CDR1 LNHNV, CDR2 YYDKDF (reference sequence). The germline V and J ends were trimmed by 4 bases and 5 bases, with 20 bases remaining between them. The CDR3 DNA sequence: TGTGCCACCAGCAACCGGGGTGTGGGGGGGGGGACTGAAGCTTTCTTT. Amino acids: CATSNRGVGGGTEAFF.

This clonotype has only a few counts. The gene calls are TRBV2 and TRBJ1-6; D is unclear. Germline values: CDR1 SNHLY, CDR2 FYNNEI. V was shortened by 11 bases and J by 16 bases, with 24 bases between the two germline ends. CDR3 length: 13 amino acids. The CDR3 coding sequence is TGTGCCGGCGGGGAAACCGTTAAGGGTTCTCTCCACTTT. Translated, it gives CAGGETVKGSLHF. The whole variable domain, remainder taken from reference TRBV2 and TRBJ1-6, is EPEVTQTPSHQVTQMGQEVILRCVPISNHLYFYWYRQILGQKVEFLVSFYNNEISEKSEIFDDQFSVERPDGSNFTLKIRSTKLEDSAMYFCAGGETVKGSLHFGNGTRLTVT.

V is TRBV7-2 and J is TRBJ1-2; a weak D match, TRBD1 (5 bases). The length of the CDR3 is 15 residues. The germline CDR1 and CDR2 sequences are SGHTA and FQGNSA. Trimming stripped 1 base from V and 2 bases from J, with 11 bases between. DNA of the CDR3: TGTGCCAGCAGCTTAGGTGGGGCCCAAAACTATGGCTACACCTTC. Encoded protein: CASSLGGAQNYGYTF.

The V gene is TRBV10-3, the J gene TRBJ2-2; 12 nucleotides line up with TRBD2. This CDR3 is built from 18 residues. The V segment lost 2 bases and the J segment 0 bases; nucleotides outside the gene matches: 4. Germline CDR1 reads ENHRY; CDR2 reads SYGVKD. CDR3 loop: CAISELAGGQTNTGELFF. CDR3 DNA sequence: TGTGCCATCAGTGAGCTAGCGGGAGGGCAGACGAACACCGGGGAGCTGTTTTTT.

This clonotype was recorded a few times. The chain couples TRBV6-1 to TRBJ2-7; D remains ambiguous. Germline CDR1 reads MNHNS; CDR2 reads SASEGT. The CDR3 has 13 residues. V dropped 11 bases and J dropped 3 bases, with 17 bases sitting between them. The CDR3 DNA reads as TGTGCCGCGGCCCTGGACGGATTCTACGAGCAGTACTTC. Residues: CAAALDGFYEQYF.

The chain employs TRBV29-1 and TRBJ1-2, with TRBD1 matching over 8 bases. CDR1 is SQVTM, CDR2 ANQGSEA, per germline. After removal of 6 bases from V and 1 base from J, the junction contained 4 bases not matched to a gene. The CDR3 extends over 13 amino acids. This CDR3 reads CSVRTGRNYGYTF. In nucleotides, the CDR3 is TGCAGCGTCCGGACAGGGCGTAACTATGGCTACACCTTC.

The CDR3 nucleotides read TGTGCCAGCACCAACAGGGGTGGTAACTATGGCTACACCTTC. Translated, it gives CASTNRGGNYGYTF. The gene calls are TRBV6-1 and TRBJ1-2; TRBD1 agrees at 7 bases. V lost 7 bases to trimming and J lost 1 base; unmatched junction nucleotides: 6. The CDR3 contains 14 residues. Germline assignment: CDR1 MNHNS and CDR2 SASEGT.

This clonotype was seen at least ten times. V gene TRBV7-2 combines with J gene TRBJ1-2; D not resolved. The ends were cut back, 5 bases at V and 4 bases at J, with 17 bases in the middle. There are 15 residues in the CDR3. The germline CDR1 and CDR2 sequences are SGHTA and FQGNSA. In DNA form, the CDR3 reads TGTGCCAGCAGCCCCCAGGTGCCTAGAGGCTATGGCTACACCTTC. Its translation is CASSPQVPRGYGYTF.

The table lists this clonotype with a count of one. This chain joins TRBV2 and TRBJ2-1; 9 bases fit TRBD1. Germline trimming cut 4 bases from V and 1 base from J; bases unmatched to any gene: 2. CDR1 is SNHLY and CDR2 is FYNNEI in the germline V gene. The CDR3 extends over 15 amino acids. The CDR3 protein is CASSGGTGSYNEQFF. The DNA for the CDR3 is TGTGCCAGCAGTGGGGGGACAGGGTCCTACAATGAGCAGTTCTTC.

This clonotype was observed once. This rearrangement joins TRBV7-6 to TRBJ2-7; 7 positions match TRBD1. Unmatched junction bases numbered 11, after V lost 5 bases and J lost 4 bases. Germline V gene lookup returns CDR1 SGHVS and CDR2 FNYEAQ. There are 15 residues in the CDR3. CDR3 nucleotide sequence: TGTGCCAGCAGCCTGGGACAGAGGATTCCATACGAGCAGTACTTC. The encoded protein is CASSLGQRIPYEQYF.

This clonotype was seen ten or more times. V usage is TRBV6-6 and J usage is TRBJ2-2; D is unresolved. Germline V gene sequence: CDR1 MNHNY, CDR2 SVGAGI (reference sequence). Trimming removed 0 bases at V and 1 base at J, with 12 bases between. The CDR3 has 17 amino acids. The CDR3, as DNA: TGTGCCAGCAGTTACTCGATTTTTCTTCAGAACACCGGGGAGCTGTTTTTT. Translated, it gives CASSYSIFLQNTGELFF.

This clonotype was found many times. This sequence joins TRBV6-1 and TRBJ1-2, with a possible D match to TRBD1 (6 bases). V was pared by 6 bases and J by 0 bases, with 8 bases between. CDR3 length: 13 amino acids. Germline V gives CDR1 MNHNS, CDR2 SASEGT. The CDR3 loop reads CASSRGANYGYTF. The CDR3 bases are TGTGCCAGCAGCAGGGGAGCTAACTATGGCTACACCTTC.

This clonotype was seen a few times. The chain has TRBV2 and TRBJ2-7; D possibly corresponds to TRBD1 (6 bases). The CDR3 is made up of 16 amino acids. V was clipped by 4 bases and J by 2 bases, with 18 bases between them. From germline, CDR1 is SNHLY and CDR2 FYNNEI. This chain's CDR3 is CASSGLQGRQTYEQYF. CDR3 in DNA: TGTGCCAGCAGTGGCCTTCAGGGGCGTCAAACCTACGAGCAGTACTTC.

CDR3 region: CASSLDDSRGYGYTF. The CDR3 coding sequence is TGTGCCAGCAGCTTAGATGACAGTCGGGGCTATGGCTACACCTTC. V and J are TRBV7-2 and TRBJ1-2, with D maybe TRBD1 (5 bases). This CDR3 spans 15 amino acids. Germline loops: CDR1 SGHTA, CDR2 FQGNSA. Trimming removed 1 base at V and 4 bases at J, with 13 bases between. The whole variable domain, remainder taken from reference TRBV7-2 and TRBJ1-2, is GAGVSQSPSNKVTEKGKDVELRCDPISGHTALYWYRQSLGQGLEFLIYFQGNSAPDKSGLPSDRFSAERTGGSVSTLTIQRTQQEDSAVYLCASSLDDSRGYGYTFGSGTRLTVV.

This clonotype was detected only a few times. This sequence joins TRBV6-1 and TRBJ1-1; a possible D gene is TRBD1 (5 bases). The CDR3 is 16 amino acids. Trimming took off 6 bases at V and 1 base at J, with 18 bases between the two ends. Germline lookup yields CDR1 MNHNS and CDR2 SASEGT. CDR3 nucleotides: TGTGCCAGCAGACCGAAGTGGGGGGGAGGGAACACTGAAGCTTTCTTT. This gives the protein CASRPKWGGGNTEAFF.

In its sample, this clonotype was seen many times. The chain links TRBV2 to TRBJ2-5, with TRBD2 identical over 11 bases. This CDR3 has 17 residues. The V gene end was trimmed by 7 bases and the J gene end by 1 base; junction bases not matched to a gene: 11. Germline lookup yields CDR1 SNHLY and CDR2 FYNNEI. For the CDR3, the DNA is TGTGCCAGCACCCTGACTAGCGGGGCAGGTTTCCAAGAGACCCAGTACTTC. This codes for CASTLTSGAGFQETQYF.